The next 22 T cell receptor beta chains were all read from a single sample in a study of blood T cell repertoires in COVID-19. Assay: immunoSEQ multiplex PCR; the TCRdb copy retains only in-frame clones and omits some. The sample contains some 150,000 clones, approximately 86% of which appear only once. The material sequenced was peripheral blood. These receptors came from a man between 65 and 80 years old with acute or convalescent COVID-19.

CDR3 sequence reads: CASSVQGIFYNEQFF. CDR3 bases: TGTGCCAGCAGCGTACAGGGGATTTTTTACAATGAGCAGTTCTTC. V usage is TRBV9 and J usage is TRBJ2-1, with a weak D call TRBD1 (6 bases). V dropped 1 base and J dropped 4 bases, with 12 bases sitting between them. Germline-derived CDR1 and CDR2 are SGDLS and YYNGEE. CDR3 size: 15 residues.

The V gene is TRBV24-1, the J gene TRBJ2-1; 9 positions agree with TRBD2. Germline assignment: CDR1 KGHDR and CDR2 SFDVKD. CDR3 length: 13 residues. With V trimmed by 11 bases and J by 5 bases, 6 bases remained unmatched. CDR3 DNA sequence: TGTGCCAACCTAGCGGGACCCGACAATGAGCAGTTCTTC. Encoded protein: CANLAGPDNEQFF.

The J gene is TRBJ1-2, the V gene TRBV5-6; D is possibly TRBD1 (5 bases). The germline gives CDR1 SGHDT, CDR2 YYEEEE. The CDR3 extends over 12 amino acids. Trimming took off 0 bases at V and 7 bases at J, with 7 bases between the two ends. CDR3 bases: TGTGCCAGCAGCTTGGAAGGGGCTGGCTACACCTTC. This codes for CASSLEGAGYTF.

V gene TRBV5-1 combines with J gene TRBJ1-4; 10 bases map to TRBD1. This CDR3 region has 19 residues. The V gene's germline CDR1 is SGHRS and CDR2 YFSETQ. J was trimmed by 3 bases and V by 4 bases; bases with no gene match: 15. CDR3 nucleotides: TGCGCCAGCAGCCCTCGACAGGGGGCTCCAGCGCTCTCTAATGAAAAACTGTTTTTT. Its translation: CASSPRQGAPALSNEKLFF.

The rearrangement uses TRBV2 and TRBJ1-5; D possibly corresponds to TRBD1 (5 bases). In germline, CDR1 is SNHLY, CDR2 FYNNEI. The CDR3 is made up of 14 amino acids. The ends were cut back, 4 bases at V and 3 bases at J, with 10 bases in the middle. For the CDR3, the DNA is TGTGCCAGCAGTGTGGGAGGGACCAATCAGCCCCAGCATTTT. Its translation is CASSVGGTNQPQHF.

CDR3 amino acids: CASSLGGREKLYNEQFF. The CDR3 DNA follows: TGCGCCAGCAGCTTGGGGGGCAGGGAAAAACTTTATAATGAGCAGTTCTTC. This chain links TRBV5-1 with TRBJ2-1, with D perhaps matching TRBD1 (5 bases). The CDR3 has 17 amino acids. Germline lookup yields CDR1 SGHRS and CDR2 YFSETQ. The V and J ends lost 0 bases and 7 bases respectively, with 20 bases between them.

CDR3 sequence reads: CASSRPQEILFF. CDR3 nucleotides: TGTGCCAGCAGCCGCCCACAGGAAATACTGTTCTTC. V usage is TRBV7-3 and J usage is TRBJ2-1; weak D call: TRBD1 (5 bases). This CDR3 comprises 12 residues. Germline CDR1 and CDR2: SGHTA and FQGTGA. Trimming cost V 5 bases and J 15 bases, with 17 bases left between them.

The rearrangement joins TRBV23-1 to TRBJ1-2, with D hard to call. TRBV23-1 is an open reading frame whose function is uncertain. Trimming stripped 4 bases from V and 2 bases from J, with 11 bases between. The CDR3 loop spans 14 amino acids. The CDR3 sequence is CASSPPLRNYGYTF. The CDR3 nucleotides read TGCGCCAGCAGTCCACCTCTGAGGAACTATGGCTACACCTTC.

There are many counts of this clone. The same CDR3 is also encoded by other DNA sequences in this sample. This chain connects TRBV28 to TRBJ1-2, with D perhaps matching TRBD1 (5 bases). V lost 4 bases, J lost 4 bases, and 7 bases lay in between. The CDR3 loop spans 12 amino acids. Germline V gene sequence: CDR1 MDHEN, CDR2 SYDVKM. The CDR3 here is CASSSGFYGYTF. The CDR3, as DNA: TGTGCCAGCAGTTCAGGGTTCTATGGCTACACCTTC.

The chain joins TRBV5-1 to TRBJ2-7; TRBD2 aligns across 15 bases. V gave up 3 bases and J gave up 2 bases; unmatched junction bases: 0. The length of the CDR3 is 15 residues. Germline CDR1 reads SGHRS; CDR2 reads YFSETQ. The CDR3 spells CASSWTSGGAYEQYF. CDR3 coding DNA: TGCGCCAGCAGCTGGACTAGCGGGGGGGCCTACGAGCAGTACTTC.

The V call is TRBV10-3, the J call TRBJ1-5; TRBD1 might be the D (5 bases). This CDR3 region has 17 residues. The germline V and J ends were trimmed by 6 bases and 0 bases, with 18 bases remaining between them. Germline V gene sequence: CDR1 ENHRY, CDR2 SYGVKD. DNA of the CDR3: TGTGCCATCAGGGGGGGTACGGCGGAATATAGCAATCAGCCCCAGCATTTT. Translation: CAIRGGTAEYSNQPQHF.

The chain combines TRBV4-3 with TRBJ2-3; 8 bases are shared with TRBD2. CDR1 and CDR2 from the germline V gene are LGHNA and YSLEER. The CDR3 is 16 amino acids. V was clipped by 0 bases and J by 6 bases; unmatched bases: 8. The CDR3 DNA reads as TGCGCCAGCAGCCAAGAAGGAGCGGGGGCCGCCGATACGCAGTATTTT. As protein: CASSQEGAGAADTQYF.

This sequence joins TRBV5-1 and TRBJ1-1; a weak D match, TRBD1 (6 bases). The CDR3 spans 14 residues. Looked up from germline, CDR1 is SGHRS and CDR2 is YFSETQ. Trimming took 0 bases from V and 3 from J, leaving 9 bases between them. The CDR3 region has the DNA TGCGCCAGCAGCTTGGACGGACAGCACACTGAAGCTTTCTTT. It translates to CASSLDGQHTEAFF.

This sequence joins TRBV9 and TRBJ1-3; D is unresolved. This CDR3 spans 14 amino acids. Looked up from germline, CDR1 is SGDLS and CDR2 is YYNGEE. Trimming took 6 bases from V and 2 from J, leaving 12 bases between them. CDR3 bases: TGTGCCAGCACCCGTCGGGGTACTGGAAACACCATATATTTT. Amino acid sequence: CASTRRGTGNTIYF.

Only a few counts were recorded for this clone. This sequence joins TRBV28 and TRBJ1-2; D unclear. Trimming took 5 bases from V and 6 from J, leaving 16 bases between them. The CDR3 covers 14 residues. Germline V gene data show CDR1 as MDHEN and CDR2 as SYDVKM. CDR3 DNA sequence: TGTGCCAGCAGTCTAAAGATCTTACTCGATGGCTACACCTTC. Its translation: CASSLKILLDGYTF.

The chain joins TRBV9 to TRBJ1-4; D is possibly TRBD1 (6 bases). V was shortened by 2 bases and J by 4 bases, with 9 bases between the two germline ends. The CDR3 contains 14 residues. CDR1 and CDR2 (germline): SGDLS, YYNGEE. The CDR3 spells CASSVQGINEKLFF. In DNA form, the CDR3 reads TGTGCCAGCAGCGTTCAGGGGATTAATGAAAAACTGTTTTTT.

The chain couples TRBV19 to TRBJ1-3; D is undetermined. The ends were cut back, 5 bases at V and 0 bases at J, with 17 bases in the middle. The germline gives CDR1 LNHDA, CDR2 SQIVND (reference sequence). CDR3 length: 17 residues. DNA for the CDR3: TGTGCCAGTAGTCCCCTTGGTGAGGGCGCCTCTGGAAACACCATATATTTT. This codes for CASSPLGEGASGNTIYF.

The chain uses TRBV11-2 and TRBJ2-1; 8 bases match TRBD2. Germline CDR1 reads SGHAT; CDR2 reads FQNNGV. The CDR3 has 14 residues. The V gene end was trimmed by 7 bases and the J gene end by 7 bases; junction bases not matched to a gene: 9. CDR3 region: CASIPGLVQNEQFF. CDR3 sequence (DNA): TGTGCCAGCATACCGGGACTAGTTCAAAATGAGCAGTTCTTC.

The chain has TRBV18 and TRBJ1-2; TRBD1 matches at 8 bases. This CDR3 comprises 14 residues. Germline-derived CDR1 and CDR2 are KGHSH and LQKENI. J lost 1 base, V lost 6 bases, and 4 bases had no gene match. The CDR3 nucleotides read TGTGCCAGCTCCCGACAGGGGATTAACTATGGCTACACCTTC. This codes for CASSRQGINYGYTF.

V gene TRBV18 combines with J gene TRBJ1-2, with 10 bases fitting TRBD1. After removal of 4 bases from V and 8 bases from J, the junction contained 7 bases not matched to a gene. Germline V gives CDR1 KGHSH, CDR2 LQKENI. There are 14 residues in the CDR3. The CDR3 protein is CASSRDRGAEGYTF. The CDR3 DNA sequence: TGTGCCAGCTCACGGGACAGGGGCGCTGAGGGCTACACCTTC.

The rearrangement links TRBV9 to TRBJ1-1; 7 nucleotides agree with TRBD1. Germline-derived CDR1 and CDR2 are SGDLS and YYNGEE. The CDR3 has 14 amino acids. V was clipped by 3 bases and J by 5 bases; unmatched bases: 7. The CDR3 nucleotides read TGTGCCAGCAGCGGGGGACAGTTGGGGACTGAAGCTTTCTTT. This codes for CASSGGQLGTEAFF.

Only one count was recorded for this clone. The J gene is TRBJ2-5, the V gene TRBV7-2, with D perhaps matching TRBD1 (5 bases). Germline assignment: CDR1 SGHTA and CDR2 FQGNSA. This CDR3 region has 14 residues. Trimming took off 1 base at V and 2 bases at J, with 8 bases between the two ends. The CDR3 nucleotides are TGTGCCAGCAGCTTAGGACAGCTGCAAGAGACCCAGTACTTC. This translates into CASSLGQLQETQYF.